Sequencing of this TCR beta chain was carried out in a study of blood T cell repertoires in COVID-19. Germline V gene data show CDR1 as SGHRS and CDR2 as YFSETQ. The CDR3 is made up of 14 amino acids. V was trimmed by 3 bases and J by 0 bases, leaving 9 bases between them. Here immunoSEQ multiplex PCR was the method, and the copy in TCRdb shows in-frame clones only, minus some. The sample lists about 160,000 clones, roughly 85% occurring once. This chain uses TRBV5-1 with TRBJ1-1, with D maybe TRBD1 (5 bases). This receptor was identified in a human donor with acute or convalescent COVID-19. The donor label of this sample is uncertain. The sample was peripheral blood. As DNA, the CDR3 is TGCGCCAGCAGCTCTAGGGGCTTGAACACTGAAGCTTTCTTT. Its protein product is CASSSRGLNTEAFF.